The subject of this entry is one TCR beta chain. Its cognate antigen is unknown. These data originate in a study of T cells in localized non-small cell lung cancer. Assay: immunoSEQ multiplex PCR; the TCRdb copy retains only in-frame clones and omits some. Of around 24,000 clones in the sample, 89% were seen once. The CDR3 runs 13 residues. Germline CDR1 SGHTA, CDR2 FQGNSA. Trimming left V 4 bases short and J 4 bases short, with 8 bases between. Points from the study as a whole: Elevated blood T cell density was associated with longer overall survival.

This TCR was sampled from a man aged 40-75 years with stage I squamous cell lung carcinoma. The chain uses TRBV7-2 and TRBJ1-5; no firm D call. The sample was peripheral blood, taken before any cancer treatment. The CDR3 region is CASSSDVNQPQHF. The CDR3, as DNA: TGTGCCAGCAGCTCGGACGTAAATCAGCCCCAGCATTTT.